This record concerns one T cell receptor (beta chain) sequence. Its cognate antigen is unknown. TCRdb reanalysed the RT-PCR reads using MiXCR and keeps one entry per CDR3 protein. In the table there are hundreds of thousands of distinct CDR3 sequences, about 14% of which are singletons. The V segment lost 4 bases and the J segment 1 base; nucleotides outside the gene matches: 9. The CDR3 sequence is 16 residues long. The germline gives CDR1 SGHTA, CDR2 FQGNSA. The data were taken from a study of response to subunit inactivated influenza vaccine. Whole-study findings and limits: T cells newly recruited by each seasonal influenza vaccination are few, the authors suggested.

The TCR sequence derives from a man aged 45 to 65 who received an inactivated influenza vaccine. The chain combines TRBV7-2 with TRBJ2-7; 8 bases match TRBD2. Sequences were derived from PBMCs from blood, sampled approximately 15 days before vaccination. Written as DNA, the CDR3 is TGTGCCAGCAGCTCGGCTGGGGCGGGAGGTTCCTACGAGCAGTACTTC. Amino acid sequence: CASSSAGAGGSYEQYF.